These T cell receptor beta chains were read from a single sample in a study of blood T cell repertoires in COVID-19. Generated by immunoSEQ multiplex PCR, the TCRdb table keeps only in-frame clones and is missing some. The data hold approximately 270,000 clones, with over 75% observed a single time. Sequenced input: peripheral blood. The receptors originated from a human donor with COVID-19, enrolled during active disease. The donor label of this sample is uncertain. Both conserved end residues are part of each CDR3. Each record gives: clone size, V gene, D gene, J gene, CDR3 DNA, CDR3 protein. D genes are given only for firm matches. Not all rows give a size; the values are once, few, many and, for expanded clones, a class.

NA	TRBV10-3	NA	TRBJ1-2	TGTGCCATCAGTGAGTCTGGCCGGGGAAGGGCCCCTTCCCTCTATGGCTACACCTTC	CAISESGRGRAPSLYGYTF
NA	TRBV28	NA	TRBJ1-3	TGTGCCAGCAGTTTATCAGGGGCAGACTCTGGAAACACCATATATTTT	CASSLSGADSGNTIYF
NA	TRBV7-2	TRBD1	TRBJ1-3	TGTGCCAGCAGCCGTCCGACAGGGGCTGGAAACACCATATATTTT	CASSRPTGAGNTIYF
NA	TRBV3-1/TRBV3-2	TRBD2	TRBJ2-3	TGTGCCAGCAGCCAAGACCCGGGACTAGCTAGCACAGATACGCAGTATTTT	CASSQDPGLASTDTQYF
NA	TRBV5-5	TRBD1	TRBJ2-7	TGTGCCAGCAGCTTGCCCCGCGGGACAGGGTTCTACGAGCAGTACTTC	CASSLPRGTGFYEQYF
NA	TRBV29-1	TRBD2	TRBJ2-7	TGCAGCGTTGAAGGCGGGGGGGAGCAGTACTTC	CSVEGGGEQYF
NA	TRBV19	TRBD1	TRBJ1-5	TGTGCCAGTAGTGGGGAAACAGGGGACTATCAGCCCCAGCATTTT	CASSGETGDYQPQHF
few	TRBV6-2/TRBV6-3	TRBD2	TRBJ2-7	TGTGCCAGCAGTTACGGGAGACTAGCGATTAACTACGAGCAGTACTTC	CASSYGRLAINYEQYF
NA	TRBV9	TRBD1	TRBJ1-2	TGTGCCAGCAGCCAAACCGGGACAGAGAATGGCTACACCTTC	CASSQTGTENGYTF
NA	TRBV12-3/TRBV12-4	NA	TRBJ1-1	TGTGCCAGCAACTCCGTTAGGAGGACTGAAGCTTTCTTT	CASNSVRRTEAFF
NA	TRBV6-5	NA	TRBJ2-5	TGTGCCAGCACCCTTGGGGGGACAGACCAAGAGACCCAGTACTTC	CASTLGGTDQETQYF
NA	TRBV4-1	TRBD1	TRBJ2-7	TGCGCCAGCAGCCAAGTCGACCCGGGACAGGGTTACGAGCAGTACTTC	CASSQVDPGQGYEQYF
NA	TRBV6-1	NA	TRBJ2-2	TGTGCCAGCAGTGAACCGGTCGGGGAGCTGTTTTTT	CASSEPVGELFF
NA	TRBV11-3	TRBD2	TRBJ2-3	TGTGCCAGCAGCTTAGGGACTAGCGGAAACCCAGATACGCAGTATTTT	CASSLGTSGNPDTQYF
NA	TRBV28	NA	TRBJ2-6	TGTGCCAGCAGGCAGGGGCTATACGTCTCTGGGGCCAACGTCCTGACTTTC	CASRQGLYVSGANVLTF
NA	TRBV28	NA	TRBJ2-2	TGTGCCAGCAGTTTTCAAAGACTTGCGACCGGGGAGCTGTTTTTT	CASSFQRLATGELFF
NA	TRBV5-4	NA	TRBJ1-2	TGTGCCAGCAGCGGGTCGGGATGGGAATATGACTATGGCTACACCTTC	CASSGSGWEYDYGYTF
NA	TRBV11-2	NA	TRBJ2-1	TGTGCCAGCAGCTCTCCGCTAGCCGACAATGAGCAGTTCTTC	CASSSPLADNEQFF
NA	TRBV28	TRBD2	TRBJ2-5	TGTGCCAGCGGATCTCCTGGGCTAGCGGGAGAAGGAGAGACCCAGTACTTC	CASGSPGLAGEGETQYF
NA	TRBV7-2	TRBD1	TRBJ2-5	TGTGCCAGCAGCTACCGGACAGGGCCGGGGGAAGAGACCCAGTACTTC	CASSYRTGPGEETQYF
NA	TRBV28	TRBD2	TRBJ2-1	TGTGCCTCAATCGGGGGGAAAGGTCCGGACAATGAGCAGTTCTTC	CASIGGKGPDNEQFF
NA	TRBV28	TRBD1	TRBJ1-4	TGTGCCAGCAGTTTACGGACAGGTGCGAATGAAAAACTGTTTTTT	CASSLRTGANEKLFF
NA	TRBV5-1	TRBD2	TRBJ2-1	TGCGCCAGCAGCTCGGGCGGGGGTCGGAATGAGCAGTTCTTC	CASSSGGGRNEQFF
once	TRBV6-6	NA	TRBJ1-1	TGTGCCAGCAGTTACTCTCGGGGGTATACTGAAGCTTTCTTT	CASSYSRGYTEAFF
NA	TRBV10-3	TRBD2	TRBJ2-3	TGTGCCATCAGTGAGGCCTCGGGAGGGGGCACAGATACGCAGTATTTT	CAISEASGGGTDTQYF
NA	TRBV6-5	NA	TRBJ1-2	TGTGCCAGCAGTTCCAGGGCCCAGAGCCATGGCTACACCTTC	CASSSRAQSHGYTF
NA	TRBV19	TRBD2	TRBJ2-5	TGTGCCAGTAGTATATATGGTAGCGGGAGTCGAGAGACCCAGTACTTC	CASSIYGSGSRETQYF
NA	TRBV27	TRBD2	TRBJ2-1	TGTGCCAGCAGTTCTAATCCCGGACTAGCGGGAGGTCACGAGCAGTTCTTC	CASSSNPGLAGGHEQFF
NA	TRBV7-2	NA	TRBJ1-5	TGTGCCAGCAGCCCAGGGGACACCTACAATCAGCCCCAGCATTTT	CASSPGDTYNQPQHF
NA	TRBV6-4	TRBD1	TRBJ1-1	TGTGCCAGCAGTGAAGGGACAGGGGGCGCGGGGACTGAAGCTTTCTTT	CASSEGTGGAGTEAFF
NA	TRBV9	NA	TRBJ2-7	TGTGCCAGCAGCGAATCCGGGGGAGTAGACGAGCAGTACTTC	CASSESGGVDEQYF
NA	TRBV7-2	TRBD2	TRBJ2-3	TGTGCCAGCAGCTTAGCCGGACTAGCGGGAGGAATCACAGATACGCAGTATTTT	CASSLAGLAGGITDTQYF
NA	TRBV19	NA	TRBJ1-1	TGTGCCAGTTCGACGCGGGGGTTAGATACTGAAGCTTTCTTT	CASSTRGLDTEAFF
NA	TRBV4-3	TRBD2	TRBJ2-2	TGCGCCAGCAGCCAGGGGACGACTAGCGGGACTGGGCACGGGGAGCTGTTTTTT	CASSQGTTSGTGHGELFF
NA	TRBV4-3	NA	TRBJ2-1	TGCGCCAGCAGCCAAGATACCCGGGGGAAGGGGAATGAGCAGTTCTTC	CASSQDTRGKGNEQFF
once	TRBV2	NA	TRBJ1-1	TGTGCCAGCAGTGTCGGCGGGGCCTCGAACACTGAAGCTTTCTTT	CASSVGGASNTEAFF
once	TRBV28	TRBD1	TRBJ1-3	TGTGCCAGCAGATCGACAGGGTATGGAAACACCATATATTTT	CASRSTGYGNTIYF